The TCR beta chain under discussion was sequenced for a study of radiotherapy plus CTLA-4 blockade in lung cancer. Study overall: Objective responses were seen in more than 15% of patients, disease control in around 30%.

Study-wide points: Clones of tumor-derived TCRs expanded in blood after radiotherapy plus ipilimumab.

This clone was counted once. Its antigen is unknown. CDR1 is GTSNPN and CDR2 is SVGIG in the germline V gene (reference sequence). This CDR3 spans 13 amino acids. Trimming cost V 2 bases and J 7 bases, with 11 bases left between them. Data came from immunoSEQ multiplex PCR; TCRdb stores just in-frame clones and leaves some out. The sample yields around 44,000 clones, 65% to 90% seen once. The rearrangement joins TRBV30 to TRBJ1-4; TRBD1 is a possible D gene (6 bases). Sequencing used peripheral blood, obtained from a patient treated with radiotherapy plus ipilimumab. The clonotype was recovered from a human donor with non-small cell lung cancer that progressed on radiotherapy plus ipilimumab. Some clones in this sample may be carry-over from other donors' samples. CDR3 protein: CAWSRGGFEKLFF. DNA for the CDR3: TGTGCCTGGAGTCGGGGGGGCTTTGAAAAACTGTTTTTT. Drawing the rest from reference TRBV30 and TRBJ1-4, the complete variable domain is SQTIHQWPATLVQPVGSPLSLECTVEGTSNPNLYWYRQAAGRGLQLLFYSVGIGQISSEVPQNLSASRPQDRQFILSSKKLLLSDSGFYLCAWSRGGFEKLFFGSGTQLSVL.